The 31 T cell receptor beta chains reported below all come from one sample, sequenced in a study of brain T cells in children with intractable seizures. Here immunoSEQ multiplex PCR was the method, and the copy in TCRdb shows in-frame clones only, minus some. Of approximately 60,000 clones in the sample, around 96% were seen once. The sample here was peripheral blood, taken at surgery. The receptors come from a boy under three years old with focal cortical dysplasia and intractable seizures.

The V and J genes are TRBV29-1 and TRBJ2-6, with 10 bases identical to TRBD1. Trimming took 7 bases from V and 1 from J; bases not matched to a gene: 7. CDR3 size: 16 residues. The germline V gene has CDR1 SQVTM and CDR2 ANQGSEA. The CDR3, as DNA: TGCAGCGAGATGACAGGGGGCGTTTCTGGGGCCAACGTCCTGACTTTC. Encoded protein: CSEMTGGVSGANVLTF.

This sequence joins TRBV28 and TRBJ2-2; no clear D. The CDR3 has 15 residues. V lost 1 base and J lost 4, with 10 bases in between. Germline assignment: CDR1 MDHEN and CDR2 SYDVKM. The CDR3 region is CASSLFAAATGELFF. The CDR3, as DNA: TGTGCCAGCAGTTTATTTGCGGCAGCCACCGGGGAGCTGTTTTTT.

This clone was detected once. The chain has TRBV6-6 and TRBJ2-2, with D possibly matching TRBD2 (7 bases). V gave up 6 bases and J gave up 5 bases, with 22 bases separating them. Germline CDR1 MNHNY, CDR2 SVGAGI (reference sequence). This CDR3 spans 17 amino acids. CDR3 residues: CASSRPRGLSDTGELFF. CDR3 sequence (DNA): TGTGCCAGCAGCCGACCGCGGGGGCTAAGTGATACCGGGGAGCTGTTTTTT.

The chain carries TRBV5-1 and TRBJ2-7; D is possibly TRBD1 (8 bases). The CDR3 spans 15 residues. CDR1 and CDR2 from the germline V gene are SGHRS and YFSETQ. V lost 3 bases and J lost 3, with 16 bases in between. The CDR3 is CASSSYTGGDYEQYF. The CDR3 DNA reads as TGCGCCAGCAGCTCATATACAGGGGGGGACTACGAGCAGTACTTC.

The chain's CDR3 is CASNLGEGADTQYF. In DNA, the CDR3 is TGTGCCAGCAACCTAGGGGAAGGGGCAGATACGCAGTATTTT. The chain has TRBV9 and TRBJ2-3; TRBD1 might be the D (5 bases). This CDR3 spans 14 amino acids. V lost 6 bases, J lost 4 bases, and 15 bases lay in between. CDR1 and CDR2 from the germline V gene are SGDLS and YYNGEE.

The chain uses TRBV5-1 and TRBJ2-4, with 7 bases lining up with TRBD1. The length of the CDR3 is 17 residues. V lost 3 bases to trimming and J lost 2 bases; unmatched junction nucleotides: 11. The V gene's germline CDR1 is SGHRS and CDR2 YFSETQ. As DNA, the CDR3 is TGCGCCAGCAGCTCCCCCACAGGGGAAGGAACCAAAAACATTCAGTACTTC. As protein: CASSSPTGEGTKNIQYF. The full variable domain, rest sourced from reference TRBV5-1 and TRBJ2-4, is KAGVTQTPRYLIKTRGQQVTLSCSPISGHRSVSWYQQTPGQGLQFLFEYFSETQRNKGNFPGRFSGRQFSNSRSEMNVSTLELGDSALYLCASSSPTGEGTKNIQYFGAGTRLSVL.

The CDR3 coding sequence is TGTGCCAGTAGTACACAGGGGGCGGGATATGGCTACACCTTC. Protein sequence: CASSTQGAGYGYTF. V and J are TRBV19 and TRBJ1-2; 9 bases map to TRBD1. The CDR3 is 14 amino acids. Per germline, CDR1 LNHDA and CDR2 SQIVND (reference sequence). After removal of 4 bases from V and 5 bases from J, the junction contained 5 bases not matched to a gene. The full variable domain, with the rest looked up from reference TRBV19 and TRBJ1-2, is DGGITQSPKYLFRKEGQNVTLSCEQNLNHDAMYWYRQDPGQGLRLIYYSQIVNDFQKGDIAEGYSVSREKKESFPLTVTSAQKNPTAFYLCASSTQGAGYGYTFGSGTRLTVV.

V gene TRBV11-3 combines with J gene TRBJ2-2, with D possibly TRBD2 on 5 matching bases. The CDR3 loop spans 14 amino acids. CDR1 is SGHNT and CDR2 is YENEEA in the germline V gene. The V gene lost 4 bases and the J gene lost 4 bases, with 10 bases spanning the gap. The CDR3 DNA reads TGTGCCAGCAGCTCTGAGGGCGTCACCGGGGAGCTGTTTTTT. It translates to CASSSEGVTGELFF.

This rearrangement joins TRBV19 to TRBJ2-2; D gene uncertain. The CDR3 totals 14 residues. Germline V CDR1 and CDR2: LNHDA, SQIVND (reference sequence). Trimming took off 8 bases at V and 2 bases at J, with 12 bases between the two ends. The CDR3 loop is CASVDRTNTGELFF. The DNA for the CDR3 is TGTGCCAGTGTGGACCGAACAAACACCGGGGAGCTGTTTTTT.

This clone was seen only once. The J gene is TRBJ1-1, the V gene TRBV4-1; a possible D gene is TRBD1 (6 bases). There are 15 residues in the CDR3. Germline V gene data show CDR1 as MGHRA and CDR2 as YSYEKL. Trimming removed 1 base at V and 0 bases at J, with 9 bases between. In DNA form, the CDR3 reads TGCGCCAGCAGCCAAGGACAGGACATGAACACTGAAGCTTTCTTT. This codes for CASSQGQDMNTEAFF.

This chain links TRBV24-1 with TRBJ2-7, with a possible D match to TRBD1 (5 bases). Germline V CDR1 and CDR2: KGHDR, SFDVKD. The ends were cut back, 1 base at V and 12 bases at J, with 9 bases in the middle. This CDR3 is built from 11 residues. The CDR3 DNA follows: TGTGCCACCAGTGATTTAAAGGGGCTGTACTTC. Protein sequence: CATSDLKGLYF.

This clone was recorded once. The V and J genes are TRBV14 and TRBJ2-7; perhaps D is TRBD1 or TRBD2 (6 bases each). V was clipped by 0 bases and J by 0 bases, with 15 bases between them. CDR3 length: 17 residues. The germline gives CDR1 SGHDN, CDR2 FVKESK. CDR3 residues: CASSQDSPGAFSYEQYF. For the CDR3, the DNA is TGTGCCAGCAGCCAAGATAGCCCGGGGGCCTTCTCCTACGAGCAGTACTTC. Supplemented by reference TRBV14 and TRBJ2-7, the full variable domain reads EAGVTQFPSHSVIEKGQTVTLRCDPISGHDNLYWYRRVMGKEIKFLLHFVKESKQDESGMPNNRFLAERTGGTYSTLKVQPAELEDSGVYFCASSQDSPGAFSYEQYFGPGTRLTVT.

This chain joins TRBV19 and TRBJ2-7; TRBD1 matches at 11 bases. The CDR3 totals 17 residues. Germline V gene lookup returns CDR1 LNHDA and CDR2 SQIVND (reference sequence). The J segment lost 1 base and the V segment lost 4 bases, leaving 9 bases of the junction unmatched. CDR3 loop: CASSTLMDRGRSYEQYF. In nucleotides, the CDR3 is TGTGCCAGTAGTACCCTCATGGACAGGGGGCGATCCTACGAGCAGTACTTC.

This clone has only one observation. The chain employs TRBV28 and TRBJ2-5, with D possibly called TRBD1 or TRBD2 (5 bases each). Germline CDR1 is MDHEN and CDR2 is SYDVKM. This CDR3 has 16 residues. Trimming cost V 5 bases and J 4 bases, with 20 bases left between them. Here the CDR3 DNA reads TGTGCCAGCAGTCCCCATCGCCGGGGCGAGGGAGAGACCCAGTACTTC. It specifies CASSPHRRGEGETQYF.

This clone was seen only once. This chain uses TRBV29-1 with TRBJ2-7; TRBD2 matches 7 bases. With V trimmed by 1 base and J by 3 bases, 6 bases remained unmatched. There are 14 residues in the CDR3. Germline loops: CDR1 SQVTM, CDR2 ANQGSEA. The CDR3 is CSVEGEGAGYEQYF. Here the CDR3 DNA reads TGCAGCGTTGAAGGGGAGGGAGCAGGCTACGAGCAGTACTTC.

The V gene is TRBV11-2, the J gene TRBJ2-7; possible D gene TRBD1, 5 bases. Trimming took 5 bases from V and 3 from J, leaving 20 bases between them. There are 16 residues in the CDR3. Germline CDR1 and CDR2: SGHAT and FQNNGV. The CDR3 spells CASSQTQARAYYEQYF. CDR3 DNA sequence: TGTGCCAGCAGCCAAACACAGGCCAGGGCGTACTACGAGCAGTACTTC.

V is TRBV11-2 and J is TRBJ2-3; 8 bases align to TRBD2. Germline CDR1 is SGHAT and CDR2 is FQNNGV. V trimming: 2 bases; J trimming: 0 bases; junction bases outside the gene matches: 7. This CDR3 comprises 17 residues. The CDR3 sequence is CASSLHGAGVSTDTQYF. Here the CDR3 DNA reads TGTGCCAGCAGCTTACATGGAGCGGGAGTTAGCACAGATACGCAGTATTTT.

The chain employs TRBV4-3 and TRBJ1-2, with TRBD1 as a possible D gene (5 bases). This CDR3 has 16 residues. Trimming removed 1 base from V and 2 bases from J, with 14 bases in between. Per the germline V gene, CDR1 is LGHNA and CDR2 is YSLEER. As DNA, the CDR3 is TGCGCCAGCAGCCAAGGGGCGGCAGGGATGAACTATGGCTACACCTTC. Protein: CASSQGAAGMNYGYTF.

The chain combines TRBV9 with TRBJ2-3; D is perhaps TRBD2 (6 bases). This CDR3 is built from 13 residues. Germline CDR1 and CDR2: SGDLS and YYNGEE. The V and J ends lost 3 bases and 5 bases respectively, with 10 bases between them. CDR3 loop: CASSGRGIDTQYF. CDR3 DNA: TGTGCCAGCAGCGGACGGGGGATAGATACGCAGTATTTT.

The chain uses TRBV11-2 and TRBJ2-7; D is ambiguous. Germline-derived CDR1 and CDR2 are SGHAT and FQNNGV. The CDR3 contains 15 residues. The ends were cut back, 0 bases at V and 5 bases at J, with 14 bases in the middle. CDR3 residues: CASSLEWTGGDEQYF. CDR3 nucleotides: TGTGCCAGCAGCTTAGAATGGACGGGTGGCGACGAGCAGTACTTC.

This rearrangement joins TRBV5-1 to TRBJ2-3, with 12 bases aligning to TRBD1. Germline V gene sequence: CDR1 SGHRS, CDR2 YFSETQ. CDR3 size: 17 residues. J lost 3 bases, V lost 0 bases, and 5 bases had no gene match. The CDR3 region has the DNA TGCGCCAGCAGCTTGGAACCGGGACAGGGGGCGACAGATACGCAGTATTTT. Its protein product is CASSLEPGQGATDTQYF.

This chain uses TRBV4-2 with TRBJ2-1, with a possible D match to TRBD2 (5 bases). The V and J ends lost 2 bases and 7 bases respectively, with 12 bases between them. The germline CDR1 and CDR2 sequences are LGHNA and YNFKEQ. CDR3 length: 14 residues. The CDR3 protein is CASSQTDSANEQFF. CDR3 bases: TGTGCCAGCAGCCAAACGGACTCCGCTAATGAGCAGTTCTTC.

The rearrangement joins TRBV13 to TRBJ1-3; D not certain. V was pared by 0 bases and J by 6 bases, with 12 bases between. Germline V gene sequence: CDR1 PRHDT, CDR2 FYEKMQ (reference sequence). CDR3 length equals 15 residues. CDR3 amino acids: CASSLGRQGPNTIYF. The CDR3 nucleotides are TGTGCCAGCAGCTTAGGAAGACAAGGGCCAAACACCATATATTTT.

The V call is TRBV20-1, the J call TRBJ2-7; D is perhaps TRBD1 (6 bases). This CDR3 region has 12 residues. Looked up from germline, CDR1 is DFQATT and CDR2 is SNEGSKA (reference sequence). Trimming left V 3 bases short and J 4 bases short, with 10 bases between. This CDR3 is CSASRGLYEQYF. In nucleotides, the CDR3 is TGCAGTGCTAGTAGGGGGTTATACGAGCAGTACTTC.

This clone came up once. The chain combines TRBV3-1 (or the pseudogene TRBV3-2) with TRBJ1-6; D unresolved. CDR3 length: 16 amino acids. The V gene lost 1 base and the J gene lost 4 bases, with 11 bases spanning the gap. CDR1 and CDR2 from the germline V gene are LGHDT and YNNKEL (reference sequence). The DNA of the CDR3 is TGTGCCAGCAGCCAAGTCCTGGATCTGTATAATTCACCCCTCCACTTT. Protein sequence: CASSQVLDLYNSPLHF.

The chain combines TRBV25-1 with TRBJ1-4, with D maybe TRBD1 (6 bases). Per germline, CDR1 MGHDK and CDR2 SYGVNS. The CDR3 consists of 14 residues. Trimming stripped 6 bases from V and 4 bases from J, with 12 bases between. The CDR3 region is CASRDRFGNEKLFF. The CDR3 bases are TGTGCCAGCAGAGACAGGTTTGGTAATGAAAAACTGTTTTTT.

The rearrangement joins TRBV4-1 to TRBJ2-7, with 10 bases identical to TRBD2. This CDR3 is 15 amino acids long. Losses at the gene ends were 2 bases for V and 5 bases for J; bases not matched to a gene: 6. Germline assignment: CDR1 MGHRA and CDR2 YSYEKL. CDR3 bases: TGCGCCAGCAGCCAAATAGCGGGGGGTGTTAACGAGCAGTACTTC. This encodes CASSQIAGGVNEQYF.

The CDR3 DNA follows: TGTGCCAGCAGCCCCCGAGAGGATAGCGGGAGGGCCTACGAGCAGTACTTC. This translates into CASSPREDSGRAYEQYF. The chain has TRBV21-1 and TRBJ2-7; the tabulated D call, TRBD2, remains unverified against the DNA. TRBV21-1 is a recognized pseudogene. This CDR3 is 17 amino acids long.

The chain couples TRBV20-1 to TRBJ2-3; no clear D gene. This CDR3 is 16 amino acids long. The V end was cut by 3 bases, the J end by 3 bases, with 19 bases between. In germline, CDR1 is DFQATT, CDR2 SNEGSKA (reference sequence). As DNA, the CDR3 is TGCAGTGCTAGTAGGTCGTTCCTGCACGAGACAGATACGCAGTATTTT. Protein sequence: CSASRSFLHETDTQYF.

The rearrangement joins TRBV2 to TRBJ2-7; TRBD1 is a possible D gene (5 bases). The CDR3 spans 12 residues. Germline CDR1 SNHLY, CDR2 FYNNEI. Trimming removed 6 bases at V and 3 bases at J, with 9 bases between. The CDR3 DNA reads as TGTGCCAGCAGGCCAGGGTTCTACGAGCAGTACTTC. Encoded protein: CASRPGFYEQYF.

CDR3: CASSQVPGTTSYEQYF. DNA of the CDR3: TGTGCCAGCAGCCAAGTGCCTGGAACCACCTCCTACGAGCAGTACTTC. V is TRBV4-2 and J is TRBJ2-7; D unresolved. The CDR3 is 16 residues long. Trimming shortened V by 1 base and J by 0 bases, and 13 bases separated the two germline ends. Germline V gene lookup returns CDR1 LGHNA and CDR2 YNFKEQ.